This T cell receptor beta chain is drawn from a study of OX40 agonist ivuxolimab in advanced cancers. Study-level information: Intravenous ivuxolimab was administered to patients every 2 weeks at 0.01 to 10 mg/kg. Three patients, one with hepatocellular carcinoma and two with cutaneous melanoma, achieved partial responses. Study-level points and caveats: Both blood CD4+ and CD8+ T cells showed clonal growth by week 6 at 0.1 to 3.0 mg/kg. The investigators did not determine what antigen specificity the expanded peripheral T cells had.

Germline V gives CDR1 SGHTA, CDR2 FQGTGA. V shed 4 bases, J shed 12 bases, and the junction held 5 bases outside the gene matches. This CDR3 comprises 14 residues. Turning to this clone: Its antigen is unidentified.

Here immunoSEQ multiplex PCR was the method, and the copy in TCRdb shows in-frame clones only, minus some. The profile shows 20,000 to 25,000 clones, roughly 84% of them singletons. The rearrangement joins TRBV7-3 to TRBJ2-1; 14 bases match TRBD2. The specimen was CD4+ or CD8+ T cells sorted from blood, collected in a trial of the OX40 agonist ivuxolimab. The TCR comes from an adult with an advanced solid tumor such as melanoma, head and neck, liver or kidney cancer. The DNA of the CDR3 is TGTGCCAGCAGCTCCGGGACTAGCGGGGGCCTGCAGTTCTTC. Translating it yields CASSSGTSGGLQFF.